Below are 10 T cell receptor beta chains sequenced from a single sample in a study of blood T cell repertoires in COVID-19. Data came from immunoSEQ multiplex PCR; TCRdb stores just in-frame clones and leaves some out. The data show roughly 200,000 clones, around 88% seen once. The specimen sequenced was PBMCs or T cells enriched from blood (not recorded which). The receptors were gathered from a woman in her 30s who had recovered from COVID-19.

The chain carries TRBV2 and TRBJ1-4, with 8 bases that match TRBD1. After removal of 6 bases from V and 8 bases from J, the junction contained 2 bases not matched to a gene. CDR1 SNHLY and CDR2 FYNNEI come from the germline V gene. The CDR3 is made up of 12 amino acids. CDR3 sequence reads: CASSDRGEKLFF. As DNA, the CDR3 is TGTGCCAGCAGCGACAGGGGCGAAAAACTGTTTTTT.

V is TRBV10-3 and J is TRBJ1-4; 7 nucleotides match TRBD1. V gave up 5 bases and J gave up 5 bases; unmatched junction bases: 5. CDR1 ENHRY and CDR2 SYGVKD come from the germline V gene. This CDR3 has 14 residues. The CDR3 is CAISYDRENEKLFF. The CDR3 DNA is TGTGCCATCAGTTATGACAGGGAGAATGAAAAACTGTTTTTT.

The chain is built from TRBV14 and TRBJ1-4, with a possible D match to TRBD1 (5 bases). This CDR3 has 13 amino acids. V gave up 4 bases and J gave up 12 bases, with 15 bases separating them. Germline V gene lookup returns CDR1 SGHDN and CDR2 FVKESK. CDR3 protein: CASSLARGGELFF. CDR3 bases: TGTGCCAGCAGCCTGGCAAGGGGAGGAGAACTGTTTTTT.

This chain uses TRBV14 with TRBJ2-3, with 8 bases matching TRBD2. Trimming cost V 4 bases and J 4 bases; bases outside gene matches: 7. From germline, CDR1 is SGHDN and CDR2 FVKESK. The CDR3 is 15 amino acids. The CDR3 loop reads CASSLGRAGADTQYF. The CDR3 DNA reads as TGTGCCAGCAGCCTCGGGAGGGCTGGGGCAGATACGCAGTATTTT.

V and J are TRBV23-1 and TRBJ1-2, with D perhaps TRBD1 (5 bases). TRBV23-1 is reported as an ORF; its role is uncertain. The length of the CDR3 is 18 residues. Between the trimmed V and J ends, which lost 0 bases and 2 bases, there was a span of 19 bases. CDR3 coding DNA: TGCGCCAGCAGTCAATCGTTTGGTCGGCGCAGGACAAACTATGGCTACACCTTC. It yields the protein CASSQSFGRRRTNYGYTF.

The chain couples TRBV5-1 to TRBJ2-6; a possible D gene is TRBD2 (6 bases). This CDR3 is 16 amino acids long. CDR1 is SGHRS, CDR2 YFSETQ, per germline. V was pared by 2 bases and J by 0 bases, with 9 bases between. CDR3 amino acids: CASSFYGGSGANVLTF. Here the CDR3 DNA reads TGCGCCAGCAGCTTCTACGGGGGCTCTGGGGCCAACGTCCTGACTTTC.

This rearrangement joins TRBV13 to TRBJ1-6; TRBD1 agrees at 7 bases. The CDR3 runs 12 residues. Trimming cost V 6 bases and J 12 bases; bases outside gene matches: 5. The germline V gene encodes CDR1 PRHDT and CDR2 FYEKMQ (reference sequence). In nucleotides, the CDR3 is TGTGCCAGCAGGACAGGGCAGGGACCCCTCCACTTT. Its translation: CASRTGQGPLHF.

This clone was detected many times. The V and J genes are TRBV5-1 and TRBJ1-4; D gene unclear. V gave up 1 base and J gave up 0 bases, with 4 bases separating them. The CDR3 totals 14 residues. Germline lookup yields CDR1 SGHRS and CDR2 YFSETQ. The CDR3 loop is CASSLTPTNEKLFF. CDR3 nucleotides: TGCGCCAGCAGCTTGACACCAACTAATGAAAAACTGTTTTTT.

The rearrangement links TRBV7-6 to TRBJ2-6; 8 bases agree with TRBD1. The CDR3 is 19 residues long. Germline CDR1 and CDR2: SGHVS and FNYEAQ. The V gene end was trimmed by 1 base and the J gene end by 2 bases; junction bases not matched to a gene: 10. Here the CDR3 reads CASSLEAGGVDAGANVLTF. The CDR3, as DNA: TGTGCCAGCAGCTTAGAAGCAGGGGGCGTCGATGCTGGGGCCAACGTCCTGACTTTC. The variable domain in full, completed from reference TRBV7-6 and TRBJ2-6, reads GAGVSQSPRYKVTKRGQDVALRCDPISGHVSLYWYRQALGQGPEFLTYFNYEAQQDKSGLPNDRFSAERPEGSISTLTIQRTEQRDSAMYRCASSLEAGGVDAGANVLTFGAGSRLTVL.

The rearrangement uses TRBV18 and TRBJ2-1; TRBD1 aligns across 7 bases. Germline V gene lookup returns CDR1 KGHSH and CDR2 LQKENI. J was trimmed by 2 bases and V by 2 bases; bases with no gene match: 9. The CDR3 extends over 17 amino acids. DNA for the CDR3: TGTGCCAGCTCACCATTACAGGGGAAGGGGACCTACAATGAGCAGTTCTTC. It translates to CASSPLQGKGTYNEQFF.